The following is a T cell receptor (beta chain) sequence with its context. Its matching antigen is unknown. The time point is: pretreatment peripheral blood. The patients had locally advanced or metastatic urothelial carcinoma. The data originate from a study of PD-L1 blockade in urothelial cancer. Study background: Analyses used blood from 3 weeks (second dose) and 6 weeks after treatment start. Counts from blood samples showed a median of approximately 150,000 T cells.

Profiled with immunoSEQ multiplex PCR; TCRdb holds only in-frame clones, not every one. Among 70,000 to 90,000 clones listed, about 85% were seen once. This CDR3 spans 16 amino acids. The germline CDR1 and CDR2 sequences are SGHRS and YFSETQ. The ends lost 4 bases at V and 1 base at J; junction bases unmatched: 7. Regarding the study as a whole: Those with durable benefit had larger increases in tumor-associated blood clones at 3 weeks.

The genes are TRBV5-1 and TRBJ2-2; TRBD1 matches 7 bases. This receptor was identified in a man in his sixties with urothelial cancer. Sequenced here: PBMCs, sampled around atezolizumab (anti-PD-L1) treatment. The CDR3 spells CASSVQGNRNTGELFF. The CDR3 bases are TGCGCCAGCAGCGTACAGGGGAACAGGAACACCGGGGAGCTGTTTTTT.